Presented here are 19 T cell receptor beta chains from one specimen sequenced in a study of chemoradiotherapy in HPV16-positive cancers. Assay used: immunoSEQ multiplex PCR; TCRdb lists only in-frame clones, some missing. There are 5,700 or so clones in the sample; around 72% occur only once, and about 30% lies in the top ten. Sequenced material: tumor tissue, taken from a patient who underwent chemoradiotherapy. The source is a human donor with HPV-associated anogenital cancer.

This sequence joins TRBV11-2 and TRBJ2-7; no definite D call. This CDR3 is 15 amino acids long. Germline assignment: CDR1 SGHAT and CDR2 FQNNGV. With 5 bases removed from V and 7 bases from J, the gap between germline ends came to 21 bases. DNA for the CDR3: TGTGCCAGCAGCCCTACCGGGCAGTCCCATGAGGAGCAGTACTTC. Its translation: CASSPTGQSHEEQYF.

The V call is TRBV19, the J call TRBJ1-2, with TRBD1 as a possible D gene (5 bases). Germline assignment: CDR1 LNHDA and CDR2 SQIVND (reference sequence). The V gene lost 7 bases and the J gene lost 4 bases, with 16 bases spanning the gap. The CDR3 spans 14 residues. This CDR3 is CASTLGGMSYGYTF. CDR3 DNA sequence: TGTGCCAGTACCCTGGGGGGTATGAGCTATGGCTACACCTTC.

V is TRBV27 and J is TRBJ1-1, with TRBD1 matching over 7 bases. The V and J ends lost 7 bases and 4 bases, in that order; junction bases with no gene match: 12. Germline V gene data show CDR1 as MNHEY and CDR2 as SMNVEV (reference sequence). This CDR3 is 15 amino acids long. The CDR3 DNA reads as TGTGCCAGCATTGGGGCAGGGGGATCGGGCACTGAAGCTTTCTTT. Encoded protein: CASIGAGGSGTEAFF.

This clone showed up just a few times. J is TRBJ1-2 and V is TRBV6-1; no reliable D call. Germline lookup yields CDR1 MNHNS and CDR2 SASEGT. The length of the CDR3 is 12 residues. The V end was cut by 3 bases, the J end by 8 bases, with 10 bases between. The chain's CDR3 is CASSDRRLGYTF. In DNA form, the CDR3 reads TGTGCCAGCAGTGACAGGAGGCTAGGCTACACCTTC.

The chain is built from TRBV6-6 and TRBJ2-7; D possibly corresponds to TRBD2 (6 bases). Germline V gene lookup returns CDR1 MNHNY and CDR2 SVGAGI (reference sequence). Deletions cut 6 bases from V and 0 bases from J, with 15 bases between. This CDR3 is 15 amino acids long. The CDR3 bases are TGTGCCAGCAGCCGTATGGACGGGAGCTCCTACGAGCAGTACTTC. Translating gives CASSRMDGSSYEQYF.

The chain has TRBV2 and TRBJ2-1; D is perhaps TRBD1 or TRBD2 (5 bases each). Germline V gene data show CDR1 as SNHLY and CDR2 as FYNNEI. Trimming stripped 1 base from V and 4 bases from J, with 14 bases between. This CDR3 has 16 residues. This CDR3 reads CASSEGRGVRYNEQFF. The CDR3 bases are TGTGCCAGCAGTGAAGGGCGAGGGGTTCGGTACAATGAGCAGTTCTTC.

Here the CDR3 reads CASSHAGGGVGEQFF. The CDR3 DNA follows: TGCGCCAGCAGCCACGCGGGAGGTGGGGTGGGTGAGCAGTTCTTC. This chain joins TRBV4-1 and TRBJ2-1; 8 bases are shared with TRBD2. The CDR3 spans 15 residues. In germline, CDR1 is MGHRA, CDR2 YSYEKL. V trimming: 3 bases; J trimming: 9 bases; junction bases outside the gene matches: 10.

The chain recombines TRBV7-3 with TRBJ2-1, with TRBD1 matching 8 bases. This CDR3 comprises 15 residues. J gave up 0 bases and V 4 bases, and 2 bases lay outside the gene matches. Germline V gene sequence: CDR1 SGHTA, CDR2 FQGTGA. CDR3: CASSSTGGSYNEQFF. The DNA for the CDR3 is TGTGCCAGCAGCTCTACAGGGGGCTCCTACAATGAGCAGTTCTTC.

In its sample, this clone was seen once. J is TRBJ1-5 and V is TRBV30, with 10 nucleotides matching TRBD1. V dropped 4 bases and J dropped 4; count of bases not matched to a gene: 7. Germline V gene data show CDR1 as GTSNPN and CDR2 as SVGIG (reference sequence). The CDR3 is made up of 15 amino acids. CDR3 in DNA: TGTGCCTGGACCCGGGACAGGGGCCGGAATCAGCCCCAGCATTTT. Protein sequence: CAWTRDRGRNQPQHF.

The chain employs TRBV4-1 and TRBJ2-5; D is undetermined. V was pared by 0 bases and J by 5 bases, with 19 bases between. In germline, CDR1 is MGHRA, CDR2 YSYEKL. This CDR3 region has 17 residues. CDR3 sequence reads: CASSQEWRAPSSETQYF. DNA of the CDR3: TGCGCCAGCAGCCAAGAATGGAGAGCGCCCTCCTCGGAGACCCAGTACTTC.

The CDR3 protein is CSVQVGDRGGEQYF. CDR3 nucleotides: TGCAGCGTCCAGGTGGGAGACAGGGGAGGAGAGCAGTACTTC. The V call is TRBV29-1, the J call TRBJ2-7; 8 bases agree with TRBD1. The V and J ends lost 6 bases and 7 bases, in that order; junction bases with no gene match: 14. CDR3 size: 14 residues. The germline gives CDR1 SQVTM, CDR2 ANQGSEA.

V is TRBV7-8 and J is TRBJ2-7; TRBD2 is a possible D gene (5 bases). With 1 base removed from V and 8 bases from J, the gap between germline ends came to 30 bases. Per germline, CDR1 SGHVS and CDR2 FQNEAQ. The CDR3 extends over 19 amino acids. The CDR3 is CASSLDLDHTSGIYGKQYF. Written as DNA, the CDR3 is TGTGCCAGCAGCTTAGATCTTGACCATACCTCAGGCATCTACGGGAAGCAGTACTTC.

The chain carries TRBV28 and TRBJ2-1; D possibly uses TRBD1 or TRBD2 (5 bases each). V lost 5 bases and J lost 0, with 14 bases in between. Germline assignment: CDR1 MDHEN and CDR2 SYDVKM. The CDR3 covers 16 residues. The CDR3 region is CASSLEQAGSYNEQFF. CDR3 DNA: TGTGCCAGCAGTCTAGAACAGGCGGGCTCCTACAATGAGCAGTTCTTC.

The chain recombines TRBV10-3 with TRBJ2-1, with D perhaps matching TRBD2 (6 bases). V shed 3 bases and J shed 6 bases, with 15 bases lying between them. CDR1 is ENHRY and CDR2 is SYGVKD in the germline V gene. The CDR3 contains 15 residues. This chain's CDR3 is CAISELKTRGNEQFF. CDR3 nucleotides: TGTGCCATCAGTGAATTAAAGACTAGGGGCAATGAGCAGTTCTTC.

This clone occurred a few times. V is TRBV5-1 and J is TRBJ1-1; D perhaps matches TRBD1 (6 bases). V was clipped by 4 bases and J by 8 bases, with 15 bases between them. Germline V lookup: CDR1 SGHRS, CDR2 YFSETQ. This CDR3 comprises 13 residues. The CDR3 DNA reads TGCGCCAGCAGCCATGACAACAGGGCCGAAGCTTTCTTT. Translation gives CASSHDNRAEAFF.

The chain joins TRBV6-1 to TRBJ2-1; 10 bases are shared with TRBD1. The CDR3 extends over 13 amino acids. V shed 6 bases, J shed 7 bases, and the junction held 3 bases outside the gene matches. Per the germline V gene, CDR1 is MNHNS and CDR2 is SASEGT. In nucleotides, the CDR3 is TGTGCCAGCAGCTGGGACAGGGGAAATGAGCAGTTCTTC. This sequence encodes CASSWDRGNEQFF.

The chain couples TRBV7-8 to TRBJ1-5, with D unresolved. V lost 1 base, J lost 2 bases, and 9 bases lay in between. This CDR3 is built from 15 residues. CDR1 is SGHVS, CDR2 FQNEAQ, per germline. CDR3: CASSLEGFGNQPQHF. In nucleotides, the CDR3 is TGTGCCAGCAGCTTAGAGGGTTTTGGCAATCAGCCCCAGCATTTT.

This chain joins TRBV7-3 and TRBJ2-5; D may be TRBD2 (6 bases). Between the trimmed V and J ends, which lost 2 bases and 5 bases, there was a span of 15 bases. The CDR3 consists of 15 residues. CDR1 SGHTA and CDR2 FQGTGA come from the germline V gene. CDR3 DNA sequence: TGTGCCAGCAGCTTAGTAGGCGGGAACGGCGAGACCCAGTACTTC. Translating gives CASSLVGGNGETQYF.

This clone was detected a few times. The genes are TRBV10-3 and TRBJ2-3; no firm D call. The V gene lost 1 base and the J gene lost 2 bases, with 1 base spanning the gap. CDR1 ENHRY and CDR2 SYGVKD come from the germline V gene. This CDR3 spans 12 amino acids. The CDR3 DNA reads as TGTGCCATCAGTGAGTTCACAGATACGCAGTATTTT. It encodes CAISEFTDTQYF.